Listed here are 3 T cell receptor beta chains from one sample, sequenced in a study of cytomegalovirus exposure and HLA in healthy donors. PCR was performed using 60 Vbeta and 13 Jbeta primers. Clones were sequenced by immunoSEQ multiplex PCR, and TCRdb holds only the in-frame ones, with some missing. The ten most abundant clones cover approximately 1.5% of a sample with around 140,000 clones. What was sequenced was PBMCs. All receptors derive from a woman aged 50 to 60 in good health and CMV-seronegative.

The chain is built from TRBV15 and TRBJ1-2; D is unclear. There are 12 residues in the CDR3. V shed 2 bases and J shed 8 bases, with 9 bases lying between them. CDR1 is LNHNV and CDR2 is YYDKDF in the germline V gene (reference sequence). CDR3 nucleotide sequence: TGTGCCACCAGCAGATGGAGCGGGGGCTACACCTTC. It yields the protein CATSRWSGGYTF.

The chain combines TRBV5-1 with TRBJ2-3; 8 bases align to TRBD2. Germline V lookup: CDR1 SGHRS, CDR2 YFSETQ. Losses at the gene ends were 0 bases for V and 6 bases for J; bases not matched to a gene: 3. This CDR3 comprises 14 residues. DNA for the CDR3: TGCGCCAGCAGCTTGGACGGGAGGGCCGATACGCAGTATTTT. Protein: CASSLDGRADTQYF.

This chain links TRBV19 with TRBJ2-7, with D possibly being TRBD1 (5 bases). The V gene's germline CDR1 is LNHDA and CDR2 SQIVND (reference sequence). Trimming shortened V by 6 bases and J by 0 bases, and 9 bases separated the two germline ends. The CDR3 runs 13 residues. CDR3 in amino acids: CASSLRDSYEQYF. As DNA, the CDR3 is TGTGCCAGTAGCCTCAGGGACTCCTACGAGCAGTACTTC.